Sequencing of this TCR beta chain was carried out in a study of identical twins. The study, taken as a whole, reports: The study drew conclusions from cross-sectional statistical analysis, not from following the same donors.

TCRdb redid the calling of the 5' RACE reads with MiXCR, one entry per CDR3 protein. The sample includes 250,000 to 300,000 distinct CDR3 sequences, about 8% of them seen just once. In germline, CDR1 is LGHNT, CDR2 FRNRAP. The CDR3 is 13 amino acids. V lost 1 base and J lost 6; bases outside the gene matches: 1. Concerning this clonotype itself: Its antigen is as yet unknown.

The sample was also reused in another study, on yellow fever vaccine responses in identical twins.

The chain carries TRBV12-5 and TRBJ1-1; 8 nucleotides agree with TRBD1. This clonotype was obtained from a woman aged 18-29 years in good health. Specimen: CD8+ T cells sorted from blood. The CDR3 reads CASGLAGGSEAFF. Written as DNA, the CDR3 is TGTGCTAGTGGTTTGGCAGGGGGCTCTGAAGCTTTCTTT.